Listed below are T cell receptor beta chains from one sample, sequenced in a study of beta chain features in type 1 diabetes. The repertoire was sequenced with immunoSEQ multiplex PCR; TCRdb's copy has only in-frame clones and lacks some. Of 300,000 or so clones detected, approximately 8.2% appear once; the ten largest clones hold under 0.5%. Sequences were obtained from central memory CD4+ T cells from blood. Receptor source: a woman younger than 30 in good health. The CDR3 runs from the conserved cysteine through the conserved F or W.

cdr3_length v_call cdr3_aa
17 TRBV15 CATSRDGRTEGTDTQYF
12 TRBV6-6 CASSYNGGEQYF
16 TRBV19 CASSWASAGSGNTIYF
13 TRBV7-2 CASSLGQNEKLFF
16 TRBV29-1 CSARGQGGRGGTEAFF
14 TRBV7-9 CASSSTGTSYEQYF
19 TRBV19 CASRNVRTSRDANTGELFF
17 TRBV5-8 CASSLELGSSGANVLTF
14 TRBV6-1 CASSEGTVNTEAFF
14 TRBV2 CASRPGLFQETQYF
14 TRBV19 CASSRVDSTYEQYF
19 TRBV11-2 CASSQVGRLAGTLPYEQYF
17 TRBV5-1 CASSFRGLGQGSEEQYF
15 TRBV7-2 CASSLGGTSYNEQFF
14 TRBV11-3 CASSLGLAGSEQFF
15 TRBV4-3 CASSRDRLAKNIQYF
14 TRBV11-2 CASNPGQGLNEQFF
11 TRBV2 CASSLSREQYF
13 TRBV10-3 CASTGTYQETQYF
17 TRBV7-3 CASSLTGGLAGDGELFF
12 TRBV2 CASKDRGYGYTF
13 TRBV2 CASSATGKEPQHF
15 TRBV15 CATSRGGRVTDEQFF
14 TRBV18 CASSPGRRQETQYF
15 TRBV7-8 CASSFGSLLYNEQFF
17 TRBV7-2 CASSYVAGGPSQETQYF
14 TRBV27 CASSRDRSANVLTF
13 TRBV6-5 CASRLQGLLPQHF
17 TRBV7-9 CASRNLLRTGNTGELFF
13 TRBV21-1 CASIQGISYEQYF
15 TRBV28 CASSSGGRWTGELFF
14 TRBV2 CASREDRIAYGYTF